The 29 T cell receptor beta chains in this list originate from one sample, sequenced in a study of tumor-infiltrating lymphocytes in oesophageal squamous cell carcinoma. One entry per CDR3 protein, called by TCRdb with MiXCR from the PCR reads. The data hold some 15,000 distinct CDR3 sequences, with 44% observed a single time. The sequenced material came from blood. These receptors were taken from a female donor with esophageal squamous cell carcinoma.

This chain joins TRBV7-2 and TRBJ2-1; 10 nucleotides agree with TRBD1. Germline V gene sequence: CDR1 SGHTA, CDR2 FQGNSA. The CDR3 has 14 amino acids. Trimming took 6 bases from V and 10 from J; bases not matched to a gene: 9. For the CDR3, the DNA is TGTGCCAGCAGACCCGACAGGGGGCGCTGGGAGCAGTTCTTC. As protein: CASRPDRGRWEQFF.

The V call is TRBV7-2, the J call TRBJ2-7; TRBD1 matches at 9 bases. The CDR3 covers 15 residues. Germline-derived CDR1 and CDR2 are SGHTA and FQGNSA. J was trimmed by 3 bases and V by 0 bases; bases with no gene match: 3. CDR3 sequence (DNA): TGTGCCAGCAGCTTAGCCGGGACAGGGATCTACGAGCAGTACTTC. Translated, it gives CASSLAGTGIYEQYF. The whole variable domain, remainder taken from reference TRBV7-2 and TRBJ2-7, is GAGVSQSPSNKVTEKGKDVELRCDPISGHTALYWYRQSLGQGLEFLIYFQGNSAPDKSGLPSDRFSAERTGGSVSTLTIQRTQQEDSAVYLCASSLAGTGIYEQYFGPGTRLTVT.

The CDR3 DNA reads TGTGCCAGCGCGGGTTCGTCGGCTCAGCCCCAGCATTTT. Amino acids: CASAGSSAQPQHF. The chain couples TRBV28 to TRBJ1-5; D unclear. V was shortened by 8 bases and J by 6 bases, with 14 bases between the two germline ends. The CDR3 has 13 residues. CDR1 and CDR2 from the germline V gene are MDHEN and SYDVKM.

This clonotype was picked up a small number of times. The chain has TRBV11-3 and TRBJ2-5; D may be TRBD1 or TRBD2 (6 bases each). Germline V gives CDR1 SGHNT, CDR2 YENEEA. V dropped 1 base and J dropped 2 bases, with 11 bases sitting between them. This CDR3 comprises 15 residues. The CDR3 spells CASSLGGAVQETQYF. As DNA, the CDR3 is TGTGCCAGCAGCTTAGGGGGGGCGGTGCAAGAGACCCAGTACTTC.

This clonotype showed up just a few times. A much larger clonotype is one base distant, so this may be a read error. The chain joins TRBV18 to TRBJ2-7; 9 positions agree with TRBD1. J was trimmed by 7 bases and V by 0 bases; bases with no gene match: 13. Germline loops: CDR1 KGHSH, CDR2 LQKENI. The CDR3 spans 17 residues. CDR3: CASSPPSGTGRGNEQYF. The CDR3 DNA follows: TGTGCCAGCTCACCACCAAGTGGGACAGGGAGAGGGAATGAGCAGTACTTC.

Comments on this clonotype: The CDR3 does not end in the conserved phenylalanine or tryptophan, so this is likely a read error. The limits of the CDR3 on the DNA are not certain, so only TCRdb's listed CDR3 is given. The chain recombines TRBV6-1 with TRBJ2-7; the table names TRBD1, a call not compared with the DNA. The CDR3 numbers 16 amino acids, ends counted. Germline assignment: CDR1 MNHNS and CDR2 SASEGT. CDR3 sequence reads: CASTRDGGFNGYTFGS.

The sample holds many counts of this clonotype. This chain uses TRBV10-2 with TRBJ1-4, with D possibly being TRBD1 (6 bases). CDR3 length equals 12 residues. Germline CDR1 reads WSHSY; CDR2 reads SAAADI. V shed 8 bases and J shed 3 bases, with 7 bases lying between them. The CDR3: CASGTSNEKLFF. CDR3 sequence (DNA): TGCGCCAGCGGGACATCTAATGAAAAACTGTTTTTT.

The CDR3 sequence is CASSYDSVGGYTF. The DNA of the CDR3 is TGTGCCAGCAGTTACGACAGCGTGGGCGGCTACACCTTC. The genes are TRBV6-5 and TRBJ2-7; perhaps TRBD1 as D (5 bases). The J call could be wrong; TRBJ1-2 is a better fit for the DNA end. The CDR3 extends over 13 amino acids. Germline V gives CDR1 MNHEY, CDR2 SVGAGI.

By share of the sample, this clonotype is medium-sized. Sequence at one end of the junction differs from germline and may be a read error. The chain is built from TRBV28 and TRBJ2-4; D unclear. This CDR3 is built from 11 residues. From germline, CDR1 is MDHEN and CDR2 SYDVKM. The CDR3 loop is CASSFKSSTDF. The CDR3 DNA reads as TGTGCCAGCAGTTTTAAATCGTCAACGGACTTC.

For this clonotype: Lacking the conserved final phenylalanine or tryptophan, this CDR3 likely reflects a read error. The DNA is omitted, as the CDR3 cannot be located on it reliably, and the CDR3 follows TCRdb's listing. The rearrangement uses TRBV7-2 and TRBJ2-6; the DNA was not used to check the table's D call, TRBD2. The germline CDR1 and CDR2 sequences are SGHTA and FQGNSA. The CDR3 region is 17 residues in length, termini included. CDR3: CASSPLGAWGETQYFGA.

In its sample, this clonotype was seen a few times. This chain links TRBV7-6 with TRBJ2-1, with D maybe TRBD1 (6 bases). This CDR3 is 13 amino acids long. Germline V CDR1 and CDR2: SGHVS, FNYEAQ. V shed 3 bases and J shed 5 bases, with 8 bases lying between them. CDR3 sequence: CASSLGHNNEQFF. The CDR3 DNA is TGTGCCAGCAGCTTGGGACATAACAATGAGCAGTTCTTC. Combining the CDR3 with reference TRBV7-6 and TRBJ2-1 gives the whole variable domain GAGVSQSPRYKVTKRGQDVALRCDPISGHVSLYWYRQALGQGPEFLTYFNYEAQQDKSGLPNDRFSAERPEGSISTLTIQRTEQRDSAMYRCASSLGHNNEQFFGPGTRLTVL.

There are a few counts of this clonotype. The chain has TRBV9 and TRBJ2-2; D perhaps matches TRBD2 (6 bases). In germline, CDR1 is SGDLS, CDR2 YYNGEE. The CDR3 runs 13 residues. V was pared by 3 bases and J by 6 bases, with 9 bases between. In nucleotides, the CDR3 is TGTGCCAGCAGCGCGGGAGTTGCCGGGGAGCTGTTTTTT. Translation: CASSAGVAGELFF.

The chain joins TRBV7-4 to TRBJ2-5; possibly TRBD1 for D (6 bases). With 7 bases removed from V and 1 base from J, the gap between germline ends came to 10 bases. This CDR3 comprises 13 residues. Germline values: CDR1 SGHVT, CDR2 SQSDAQ. The CDR3 sequence: CASTLGAQETQYF. The CDR3, as DNA: TGTGCCAGCACCCTGGGGGCCCAAGAGACCCAGTACTTC.

A few counts support this clonotype. The chain combines TRBV6-1 with TRBJ2-4; D is undetermined. The ends were cut back, 7 bases at V and 1 base at J, with 2 bases in the middle. Germline lookup yields CDR1 MNHNS and CDR2 SASEGT. CDR3 size: 11 residues. The CDR3 protein is CASTAKNIQYF. In DNA, the CDR3 is TGTGCCAGCACCGCCAAAAACATTCAGTACTTC.

This clonotype was counted ten times or more. The chain joins TRBV5-1 to TRBJ2-5; D is unclear. This CDR3 has 13 residues. V shed 0 bases and J shed 5 bases, with 8 bases lying between them. CDR1 is SGHRS, CDR2 YFSETQ, per germline. The CDR3 region has the DNA TGCGCCAGCAGCTTGGGTAGTTTCGAGACCCAGTACTTC. Protein product: CASSLGSFETQYF. The variable domain in full, with the rest retrieved from reference TRBV5-1 and TRBJ2-5, is KAGVTQTPRYLIKTRGQQVTLSCSPISGHRSVSWYQQTPGQGLQFLFEYFSETQRNKGNFPGRFSGRQFSNSRSEMNVSTLELGDSALYLCASSLGSFETQYFGPGTRLLVL.

This chain joins TRBV7-8 and TRBJ2-4; 10 bases fit TRBD2. The DNA end is a closer match to TRBJ2-7, so the J assignment may be wrong. This CDR3 has 16 residues. In germline, CDR1 is SGHVS, CDR2 FQNEAQ. The CDR3 DNA sequence: TGTGCCAGCAGCGAATTACTAGCGGGGACGTCCTACGAGCAGTACTTC. Protein sequence: CASSELLAGTSYEQYF.

This clonotype has ten or more counts. V and J are TRBV19 and TRBJ1-5; D remains ambiguous. Trimming took 0 bases from V and 7 from J, leaving 7 bases between them. The CDR3 is 13 residues long. CDR1 LNHDA and CDR2 SQIVND come from the germline V gene (reference sequence). The CDR3 nucleotides are TGTGCCAGTAGTATAGATACAGACCAGCCCCAGCATTTT. Its protein is CASSIDTDQPQHF.

This clonotype was seen just once. The chain has TRBV18 and TRBJ2-1, with 9 bases that match TRBD1. The J call may not be correct, given that the DNA end is closer to TRBJ2-5. In germline, CDR1 is KGHSH, CDR2 LQKENI. The CDR3 has 16 residues. The CDR3 DNA follows: TGTGCCAGCTCACCTACAGGGGGCGTACGTCGGGAGACCCAGTACTTC. Encoded protein: CASSPTGGVRRETQYF.

In its sample, this clonotype was seen many times. CDR3 residues: CASSLSQGEQYF. CDR3 sequence (DNA): TGTGCCAGCAGTTTATCCCAGGGCGAGCAGTACTTC. The J gene is TRBJ2-4, the V gene TRBV27; TRBD1 is a possible D gene (5 bases). Near its end, the DNA agrees better with TRBJ2-7, so the J call may be wrong. From germline, CDR1 is MNHEY and CDR2 SMNVEV (reference sequence). The CDR3 runs to 12 residues.

This clonotype has a count of ten or more. CDR3 loop: CSAITHRGNSPLHF. The CDR3 region has the DNA TGCAGTGCTATTACTCACAGGGGGAATTCACCCCTCCACTTT. The genes are TRBV20-1 and TRBJ1-6, with 8 bases that match TRBD1. Germline assignment: CDR1 DFQATT and CDR2 SNEGSKA (reference sequence). With 4 bases clipped from V and 7 bases from J, the junction kept 6 bases outside the gene matches. This CDR3 has 14 amino acids.

This clonotype has a count of ten or more. A read error may be the cause here, since a much bigger clone is one base away. This rearrangement joins TRBV28 to TRBJ2-4, with D tentatively TRBD1 or TRBD2 (6 bases each). The germline gives CDR1 MDHEN, CDR2 SYDVKM. The germline V and J ends were trimmed by 6 bases and 13 bases, with 25 bases remaining between them. CDR3 length: 15 residues. This chain's CDR3 is CASSPRGRTNNEQYF. The CDR3 region has the DNA TGTGCCAGCAGCCCCAGGGGACGGACTAACAATGAGCAGTACTTC.

This clonotype is classed as medium-sized. The CDR3: CASSPLIAGPQETQYF. The CDR3 DNA sequence: TGTGCCAGCAGCCCGCTAATAGCGGGGCCCCAAGAGACCCAGTACTTC. The chain combines TRBV11-2 with TRBJ2-5, with 8 bases identical to TRBD2. CDR1 and CDR2 (germline): SGHAT, FQNNGV. J gave up 1 base and V 5 bases, and 9 bases lay outside the gene matches. CDR3 length: 16 amino acids.

This clonotype has only a few counts. The rearrangement joins TRBV2 to TRBJ1-2, with 7 bases fitting TRBD1. There are 12 residues in the CDR3. Germline CDR1 is SNHLY and CDR2 is FYNNEI. Trimming removed 6 bases from V and 4 bases from J; junction bases left unmatched: 2. CDR3 nucleotides: TGTGCCAGCAGCACAGGGGCCTATGGCTACACCTTC. Translation gives CASSTGAYGYTF. Complete variable domain (other parts from reference TRBV2 and TRBJ1-2): EPEVTQTPSHQVTQMGQEVILRCVPISNHLYFYWYRQILGQKVEFLVSFYNNEISEKSEIFDDQFSVERPDGSNFTLKIRSTKLEDSAMYFCASSTGAYGYTFGSGTRLTVV.

The rearrangement links TRBV28 to TRBJ2-5; 8 bases fit TRBD2. The J call is in doubt because the DNA end fits TRBJ2-7 better. The V gene's germline CDR1 is MDHEN and CDR2 SYDVKM. CDR3 length: 14 amino acids. CDR3 in DNA: TGTGCCAGCAGTCGAGCGGGAGTTGGGTACGAGCAGTACTTC. It is translated as CASSRAGVGYEQYF.

The chain combines TRBV11-3 with TRBJ2-6; 9 bases match TRBD1. The J call may be wrong; the DNA end is better matched by TRBJ2-5. The CDR3 runs 15 residues. Germline V gene data show CDR1 as SGHNT and CDR2 as YENEEA. The CDR3 sequence: CASSLSGQGQETQYF. The CDR3 region has the DNA TGTGCCAGCAGCTTATCGGGACAGGGCCAAGAGACCCAGTACTTC.

The chain couples TRBV7-2 to TRBJ1-1; TRBD1 is a possible D gene (6 bases). The germline V and J ends were trimmed by 5 bases and 5 bases, with 18 bases remaining between them. CDR3 length equals 15 residues. Per the germline V gene, CDR1 is SGHTA and CDR2 is FQGNSA. CDR3: CASSLQAGRGTEAFF. The DNA for the CDR3 is TGTGCCAGCAGCCTCCAAGCGGGCAGGGGAACTGAAGCTTTCTTT.

This clonotype was seen ten or more times. The rearrangement joins TRBV6-1 to TRBJ2-7; maybe TRBD2 (6 bases). CDR1 and CDR2 (germline): MNHNS, SASEGT. The CDR3 covers 15 residues. Trimming shortened V by 7 bases and J by 3 bases, and 19 bases separated the two germline ends. CDR3 coding DNA: TGTGCCAGCACCCTTCGAAGAGGAGGGTTCTACGAGCAGTACTTC. Translation: CASTLRRGGFYEQYF.

The chain links TRBV5-6 to TRBJ2-4; 7 bases line up with TRBD2. The J call may be incorrect, as the DNA end agrees better with TRBJ2-7. There are 13 residues in the CDR3. The germline V gene has CDR1 SGHDT and CDR2 YYEEEE. Here the CDR3 reads CASRLAYSYEQYF. CDR3 nucleotides: TGTGCCAGCAGACTAGCGTATTCCTACGAGCAGTACTTC.

This clonotype was counted a few times. V usage is TRBV7-6 and J usage is TRBJ2-3; 9 bases line up with TRBD2. The DNA matches TRBJ2-5 better at its end, which makes the J call doubtful. CDR1 and CDR2 (germline): SGHVS, FNYEAQ. This CDR3 region has 16 residues. Here the CDR3 DNA reads TGTGCCAGCAGCCCCGACCCGGGACTAGCTCAGGAGACCCAGTACTTC. Its translation: CASSPDPGLAQETQYF.